This T cell receptor beta chain was sequenced for a study of shared clonotypes between healthy human individuals. Study-wide findings and caveats: Though the depth was large, rarefaction showed that sorted-subset sequencing was incomplete. Memory subsets generally showed smaller estimated richness than naive subsets did.

CDR3 size: 16 residues. V shed 0 bases and J shed 4 bases, with 15 bases lying between them. Germline V gene lookup returns CDR1 MNHNY and CDR2 SVGAGI (reference sequence). Assay: immunoSEQ multiplex PCR; the TCRdb copy retains only in-frame clones and omits some. The sample contains a few million clones, less than 95% of which appear only once. This clone came up once. Its antigen is not identified. The rearrangement links TRBV6-6 to TRBJ1-2; a weak D match, TRBD1 (6 bases). The sample taken for sequencing was naive CD4+ T cells from PBMCs. The subset: CD45RA+ positively selected. The sequence was obtained from a young man in good health. Some clones in this sample may be carry-over from other donors' samples. The CDR3 spells CASSYSRSGDIYGYTF. Written as DNA, the CDR3 is TGTGCCAGCAGTTACTCGAGGTCGGGGGACATCTATGGCTACACCTTC.